This TCR beta chain was obtained from a study of blood T cell repertoires in COVID-19. Study summary: The United States, Italy and Spain provided the acute and convalescent COVID-19 samples.

Methods used by the authors: Using reference gene primer amplification, nucleated cell counts were estimated. Clones were read by immunoSEQ multiplex PCR, and TCRdb kept only the in-frame ones, dropping some. The V and J calls and the clone size are those of that table, but D and trimming were determined from the DNA. The sample consists of about 120,000 clones, approximately 90% of them appearing once. The V segment lost 6 bases and the J segment 4 bases; nucleotides outside the gene matches: 10. The CDR3 spans 15 residues. The germline V gene encodes CDR1 MRHNA and CDR2 SNTAGT. This rearrangement joins TRBV6-4 to TRBJ1-1; TRBD1 matches 8 bases. The receptor's source is a human donor with active COVID-19. The donor label of this sample is uncertain. Sequenced: peripheral blood. The CDR3 is CASRGTGGGRTEAFF. CDR3 nucleotides: TGTGCCAGCAGGGGAACAGGGGGGGGACGCACTGAAGCTTTCTTT.